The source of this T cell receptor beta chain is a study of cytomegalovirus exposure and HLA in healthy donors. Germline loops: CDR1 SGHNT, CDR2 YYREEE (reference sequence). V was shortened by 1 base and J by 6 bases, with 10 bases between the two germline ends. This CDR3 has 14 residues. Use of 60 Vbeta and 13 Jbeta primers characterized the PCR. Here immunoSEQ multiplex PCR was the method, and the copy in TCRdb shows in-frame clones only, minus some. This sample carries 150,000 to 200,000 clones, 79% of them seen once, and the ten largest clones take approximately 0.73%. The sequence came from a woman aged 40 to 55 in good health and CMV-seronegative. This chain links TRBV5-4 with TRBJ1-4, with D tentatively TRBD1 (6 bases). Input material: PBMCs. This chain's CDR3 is CASSLHREDEKLFF. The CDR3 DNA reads TGTGCCAGCAGCTTGCACAGGGAAGATGAAAAACTGTTTTTT.